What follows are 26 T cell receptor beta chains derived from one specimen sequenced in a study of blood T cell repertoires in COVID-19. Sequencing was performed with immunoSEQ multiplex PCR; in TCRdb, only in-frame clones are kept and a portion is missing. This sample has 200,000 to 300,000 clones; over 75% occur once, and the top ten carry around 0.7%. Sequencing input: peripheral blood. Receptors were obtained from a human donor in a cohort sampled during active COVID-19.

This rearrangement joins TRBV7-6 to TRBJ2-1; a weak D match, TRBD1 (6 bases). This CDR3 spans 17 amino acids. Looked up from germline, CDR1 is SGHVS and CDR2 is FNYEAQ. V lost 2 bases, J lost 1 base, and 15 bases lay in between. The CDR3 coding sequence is TGTGCCAGCAGCTTATCGTACAGGGCAAGATCCTACAATGAGCAGTTCTTC. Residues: CASSLSYRARSYNEQFF.

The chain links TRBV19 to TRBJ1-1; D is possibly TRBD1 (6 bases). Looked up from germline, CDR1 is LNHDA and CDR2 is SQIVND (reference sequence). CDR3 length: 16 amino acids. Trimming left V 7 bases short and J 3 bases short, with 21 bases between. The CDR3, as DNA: TGTGCCAGTACTCCAAAGGGGGGGTTCCTGGACACTGAAGCTTTCTTT. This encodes CASTPKGGFLDTEAFF.

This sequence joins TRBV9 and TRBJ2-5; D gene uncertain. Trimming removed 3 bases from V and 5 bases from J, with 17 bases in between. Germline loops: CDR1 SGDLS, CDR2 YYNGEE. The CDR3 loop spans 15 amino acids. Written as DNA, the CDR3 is TGTGCCAGCAGCGACTCCGGGTCCTGGTGGGAGACCCAGTACTTC. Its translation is CASSDSGSWWETQYF.

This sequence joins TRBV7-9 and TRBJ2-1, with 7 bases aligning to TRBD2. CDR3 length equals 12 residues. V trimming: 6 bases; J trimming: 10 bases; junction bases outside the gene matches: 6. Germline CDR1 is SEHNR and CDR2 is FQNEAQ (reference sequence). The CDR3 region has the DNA TGTGCCAGCAGTTTACTAGCGTTGGAGCAGTTCTTC. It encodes CASSLLALEQFF.

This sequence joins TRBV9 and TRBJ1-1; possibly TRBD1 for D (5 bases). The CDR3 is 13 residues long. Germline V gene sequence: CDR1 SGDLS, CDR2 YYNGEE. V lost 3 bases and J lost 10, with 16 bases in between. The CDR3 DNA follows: TGTGCCAGCAGCGGTCCGATGGGGGGAGGAGCTTTCTTT. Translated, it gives CASSGPMGGGAFF.

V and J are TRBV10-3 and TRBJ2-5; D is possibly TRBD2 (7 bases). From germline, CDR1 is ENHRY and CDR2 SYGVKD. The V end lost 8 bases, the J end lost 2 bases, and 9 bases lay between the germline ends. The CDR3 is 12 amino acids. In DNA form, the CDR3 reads TGTGCCATCGGGGGGGCACAAGAGACCCAGTACTTC. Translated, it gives CAIGGAQETQYF.

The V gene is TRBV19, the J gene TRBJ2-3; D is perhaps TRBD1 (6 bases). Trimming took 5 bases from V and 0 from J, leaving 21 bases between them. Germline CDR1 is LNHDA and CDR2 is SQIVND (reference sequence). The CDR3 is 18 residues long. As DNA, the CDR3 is TGTGCCAGTAGTCAATGGAGGCCGACAGGATTTAGCACAGATACGCAGTATTTT. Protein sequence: CASSQWRPTGFSTDTQYF.

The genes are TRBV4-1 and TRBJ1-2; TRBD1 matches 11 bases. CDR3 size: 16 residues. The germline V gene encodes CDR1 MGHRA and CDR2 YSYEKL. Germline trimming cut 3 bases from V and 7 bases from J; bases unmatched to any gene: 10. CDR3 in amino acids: CASSHSGQGGSVGYTF. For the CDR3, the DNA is TGCGCCAGCAGCCATTCGGGACAGGGGGGTTCCGTTGGCTACACCTTC.

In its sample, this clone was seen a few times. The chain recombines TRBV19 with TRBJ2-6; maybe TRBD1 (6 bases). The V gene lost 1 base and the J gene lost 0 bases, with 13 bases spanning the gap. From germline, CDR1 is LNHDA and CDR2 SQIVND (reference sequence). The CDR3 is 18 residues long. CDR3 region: CASSIVSQGRSGANVLTF. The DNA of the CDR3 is TGTGCCAGTAGTATAGTGAGTCAGGGGCGCTCTGGGGCCAACGTCCTGACTTTC.

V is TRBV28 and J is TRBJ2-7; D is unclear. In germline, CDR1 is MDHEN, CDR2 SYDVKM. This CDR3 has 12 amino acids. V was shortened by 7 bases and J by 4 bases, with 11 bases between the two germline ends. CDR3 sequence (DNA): TGTGCCAGCACTTCTAAGGAGTACGAGCAGTACTTC. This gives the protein CASTSKEYEQYF.

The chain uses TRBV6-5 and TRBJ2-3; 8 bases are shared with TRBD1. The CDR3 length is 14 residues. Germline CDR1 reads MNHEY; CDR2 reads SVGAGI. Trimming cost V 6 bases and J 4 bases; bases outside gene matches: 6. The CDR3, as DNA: TGTGCCAGCAGGCGGACAGGGTCGGCAGATACGCAGTATTTT. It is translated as CASRRTGSADTQYF.

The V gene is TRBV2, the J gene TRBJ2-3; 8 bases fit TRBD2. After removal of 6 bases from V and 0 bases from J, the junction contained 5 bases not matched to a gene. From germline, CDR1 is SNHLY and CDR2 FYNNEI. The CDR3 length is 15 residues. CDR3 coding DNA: TGTGCCAGCAGCCCCCAGCGGGGGAGCACAGATACGCAGTATTTT. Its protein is CASSPQRGSTDTQYF.

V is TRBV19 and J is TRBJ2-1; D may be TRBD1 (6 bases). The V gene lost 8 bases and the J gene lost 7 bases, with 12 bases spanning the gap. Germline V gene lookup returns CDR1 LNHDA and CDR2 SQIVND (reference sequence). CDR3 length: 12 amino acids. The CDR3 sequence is CASLTQGNEQFF. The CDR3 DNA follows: TGTGCCAGTCTTACACAGGGAAATGAGCAGTTCTTC.

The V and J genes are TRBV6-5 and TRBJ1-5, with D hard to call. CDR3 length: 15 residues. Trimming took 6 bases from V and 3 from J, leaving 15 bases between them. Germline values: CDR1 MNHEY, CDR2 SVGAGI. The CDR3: CASSERASLNQPQHF. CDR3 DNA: TGTGCCAGCAGCGAGAGGGCGAGCCTCAATCAGCCCCAGCATTTT.

The CDR3 nucleotides read TGTGCCAGCAGTCCCGGGACAGGGTTATACGAGCAGTACTTC. Translation gives CASSPGTGLYEQYF. This chain uses TRBV3-1 (or the pseudogene TRBV3-2) with TRBJ2-7; 9 nucleotides align to TRBD1. CDR1 is LGHDT and CDR2 is YNNKEL in the germline V gene (reference sequence). This CDR3 comprises 14 residues. J was trimmed by 4 bases and V by 6 bases; bases with no gene match: 7.

The CDR3 reads CASSGQGAPRGSYNEQFF. The CDR3 DNA is TGTGCCAGCTCTGGACAGGGGGCGCCCCGAGGCTCCTACAATGAGCAGTTCTTC. The gene calls are TRBV28 and TRBJ2-1; 11 bases match TRBD1. CDR1 is MDHEN and CDR2 is SYDVKM in the germline V gene. V lost 8 bases and J lost 0; bases outside the gene matches: 12. The CDR3 spans 18 residues. The complete variable domain, with remaining parts taken from reference TRBV28 and TRBJ2-1, reads DVKVTQSSRYLVKRTGEKVFLECVQDMDHENMFWYRQDPGLGLRLIYFSYDVKMKEKGDIPEGYSVSREKKERFSLILESASTNQTSMYLCASSGQGAPRGSYNEQFFGPGTRLTVL.

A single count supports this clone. The CDR3 sequence is CASSLRDSKPERGYTF. As DNA, the CDR3 is TGTGCCAGCAGTTTACGGGACAGTAAACCCGAGAGGGGCTACACCTTC. The J gene is TRBJ1-2, the V gene TRBV28, with 7 bases identical to TRBD1. V was clipped by 2 bases and J by 8 bases; unmatched bases: 14. CDR3 length: 16 amino acids. Per germline, CDR1 MDHEN and CDR2 SYDVKM.

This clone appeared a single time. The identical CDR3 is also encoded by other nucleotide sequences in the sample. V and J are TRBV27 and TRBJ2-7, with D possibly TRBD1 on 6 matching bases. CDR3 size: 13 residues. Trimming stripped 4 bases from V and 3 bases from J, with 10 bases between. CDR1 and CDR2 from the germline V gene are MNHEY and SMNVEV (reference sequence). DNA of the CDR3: TGTGCCAGCAGTTCCACAGGGAGCTACGAGCAGTACTTC. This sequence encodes CASSSTGSYEQYF.

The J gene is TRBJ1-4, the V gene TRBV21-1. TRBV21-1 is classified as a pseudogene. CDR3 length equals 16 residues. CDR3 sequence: CASSKVEGGCNEKLFF. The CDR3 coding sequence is TGTGCCAGCAGCAAAGTGGAAGGAGGCTGTAATGAAAAACTGTTTTTT.

CDR3 bases: TGTGCCAGCAGCCAAGAGTCTAGGCAAACAACTAACTATGGCTACACCTTC. This gives the protein CASSQESRQTTNYGYTF. The V and J genes are TRBV4-2 and TRBJ1-2; D gene uncertain. Germline CDR1 LGHNA, CDR2 YNFKEQ. CDR3 size: 17 residues. The V end lost 0 bases, the J end lost 0 bases, and 14 bases lay between the germline ends.

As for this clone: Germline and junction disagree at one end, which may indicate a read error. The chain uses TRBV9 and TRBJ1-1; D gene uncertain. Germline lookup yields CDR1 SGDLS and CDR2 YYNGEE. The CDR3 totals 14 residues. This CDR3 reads CASSVTDLKTEAFF. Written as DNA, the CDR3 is TGTGCCAGCAGCGTAACAGACCTGAAGACTGAAGCTTTCTTT.

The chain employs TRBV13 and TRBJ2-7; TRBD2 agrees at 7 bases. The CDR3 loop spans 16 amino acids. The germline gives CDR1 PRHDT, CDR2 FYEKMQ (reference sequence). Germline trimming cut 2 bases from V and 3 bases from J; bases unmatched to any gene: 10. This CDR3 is CASSLKGGGLLYEQYF. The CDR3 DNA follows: TGTGCCAGCAGCTTAAAGGGCGGGGGACTCCTCTACGAGCAGTACTTC.

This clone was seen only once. CDR3 DNA sequence: TGTGCCAGCAGCACGACTAGCGGGAGCCCATACAATGAGCAGTTCTTC. This gives the protein CASSTTSGSPYNEQFF. This chain joins TRBV27 and TRBJ2-1, with 12 bases aligning to TRBD2. The junction had 7 bases not matched to a gene; V was cut back by 6 bases and J by 4 bases. CDR1 and CDR2 (germline): MNHEY, SMNVEV (reference sequence). The CDR3 has 16 residues.

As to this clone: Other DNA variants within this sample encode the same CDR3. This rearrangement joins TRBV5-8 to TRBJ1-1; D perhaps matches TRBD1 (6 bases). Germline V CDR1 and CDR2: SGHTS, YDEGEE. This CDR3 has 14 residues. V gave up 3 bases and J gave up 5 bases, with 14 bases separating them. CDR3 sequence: CASSSLRGGTEAFF. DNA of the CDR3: TGTGCCAGCAGCTCACTCAGGGGAGGGACTGAAGCTTTCTTT.

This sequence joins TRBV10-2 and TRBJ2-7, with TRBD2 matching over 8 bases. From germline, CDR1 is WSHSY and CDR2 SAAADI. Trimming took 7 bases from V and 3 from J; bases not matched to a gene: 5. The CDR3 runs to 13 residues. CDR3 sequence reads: CASKRGGLYEQYF. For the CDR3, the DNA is TGCGCCAGCAAACGGGGGGGCCTCTACGAGCAGTACTTC.

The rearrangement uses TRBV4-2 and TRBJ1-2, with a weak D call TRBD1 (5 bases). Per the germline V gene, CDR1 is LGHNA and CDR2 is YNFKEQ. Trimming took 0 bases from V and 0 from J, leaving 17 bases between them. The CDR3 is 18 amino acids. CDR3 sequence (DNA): TGTGCCAGCAGCCAAGAGGGCTATGGACACCTAGCTAACTATGGCTACACCTTC. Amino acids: CASSQEGYGHLANYGYTF.